Listed below are T cell receptor beta chains from one sample, sequenced in a study of cytomegalovirus exposure and HLA in healthy donors. TCRdb's table, derived via immunoSEQ multiplex PCR, lists solely in-frame clones and lacks some. Of some 150,000 clones in the sample, 79% were seen once. Sequencing used PBMCs. The receptors originated from a male donor in good health and CMV-seronegative. The CDR3 runs from the conserved cysteine through the conserved F or W. The order of the fields is CDR3 DNA, CDR3 protein, J gene, clone size, D gene, V gene. D genes are given only for firm matches. Where a row states a size, it is once, few, many or the class of an expanded clone; other rows omit it.

CDR3nt: TGTGCCAGCCAGCAGGGTTATAGCAATCAGCCCCAGCATTTT
CDR3aa: CASQQGYSNQPQHF
j_gene: TRBJ1-5
abundance: -
d_gene: -
v_gene: TRBV7-2

CDR3nt: TGTGCCATCGCCACTCGCTACGAGCAGTACTTC
CDR3aa: CAIATRYEQYF
j_gene: TRBJ2-7
abundance: few
d_gene: -
v_gene: TRBV10-3

CDR3nt: TGTGCCAGCAGTAAACGGGGAAAAGAGACCCAGTACTTC
CDR3aa: CASSKRGKETQYF
j_gene: TRBJ2-5
abundance: -
d_gene: -
v_gene: TRBV27

CDR3nt: TGTGCCAGCAGCAGTGGGACTGAGGACAGGGAGGTCACTGAAGCTTTCTTT
CDR3aa: CASSSGTEDREVTEAFF
j_gene: TRBJ1-1
abundance: -
d_gene: -
v_gene: TRBV21-1

CDR3nt: TGTGCCAGCATTCTCTTGGGGCGCAGGCCTGGAAACACCATATATTTT
CDR3aa: CASILLGRRPGNTIYF
j_gene: TRBJ1-3
abundance: few
d_gene: -
v_gene: TRBV11-2

CDR3nt: TGTGCCTGGAGTCGGGGAGGGGACACTGAAGCTTTCTTT
CDR3aa: CAWSRGGDTEAFF
j_gene: TRBJ1-1
abundance: -
d_gene: -
v_gene: TRBV30

CDR3nt: TGTGCCAGTACTTTGGCGCCTGACAGGGGGGCTGAAGCTTTCTTT
CDR3aa: CASTLAPDRGAEAFF
j_gene: TRBJ1-1
abundance: -
d_gene: TRBD1
v_gene: TRBV19

CDR3nt: TGCGCCAGCAGCGTCACCGGGACAGGGCCCTACGAGCAGTACTTC
CDR3aa: CASSVTGTGPYEQYF
j_gene: TRBJ2-7
abundance: -
d_gene: TRBD1
v_gene: TRBV5-1

CDR3nt: TGTGCCAGCAGCTTCCCGCAAGGGGGCTCTGGAAACACCATATATTTT
CDR3aa: CASSFPQGGSGNTIYF
j_gene: TRBJ1-3
abundance: -
d_gene: -
v_gene: TRBV9

CDR3nt: TGTGCCAGCAGCGCTTCAGCGGGGCCTAGAGGGGCCAACGTCCTGACTTTC
CDR3aa: CASSASAGPRGANVLTF
j_gene: TRBJ2-6
abundance: -
d_gene: TRBD2
v_gene: TRBV9

CDR3nt: TGTGCCAGCTCACCACTTCAGACAGGGGGCCGCACAGATACGCAGTATTTT
CDR3aa: CASSPLQTGGRTDTQYF
j_gene: TRBJ2-3
abundance: -
d_gene: TRBD1
v_gene: TRBV18

CDR3nt: TGTGCCAGTAGTATACGAGGTTTACCCCTCCACTTT
CDR3aa: CASSIRGLPLHF
j_gene: TRBJ1-6
abundance: -
d_gene: -
v_gene: TRBV19

CDR3nt: TGTGCCAGCAGCTTATCGGTTAAGCGGGGGGCTTTATACAATGAGCAGTTCTTC
CDR3aa: CASSLSVKRGALYNEQFF
j_gene: TRBJ2-1
abundance: -
d_gene: TRBD2
v_gene: TRBV7-9

CDR3nt: TGCGCCAGCAGCTTCGACGGAGATGAGCAGTTCTTC
CDR3aa: CASSFDGDEQFF
j_gene: TRBJ2-1
abundance: -
d_gene: -
v_gene: TRBV5-1

CDR3nt: TGTGCCACTGACCGGGGAGGGACTGAAGCTTTCTTT
CDR3aa: CATDRGGTEAFF
j_gene: TRBJ1-1
abundance: -
d_gene: -
v_gene: TRBV5-3

CDR3nt: TGTGCCAGCAACAAGATTAATGAAAAACTGTTTTTT
CDR3aa: CASNKINEKLFF
j_gene: TRBJ1-4
abundance: few
d_gene: -
v_gene: TRBV2

CDR3nt: TGTGCCAGCAGCCCCAGGGGACAGGGAGGCCCTGAAGCTTTCTTT
CDR3aa: CASSPRGQGGPEAFF
j_gene: TRBJ1-1
abundance: -
d_gene: TRBD1
v_gene: TRBV11-3

CDR3nt: TGTGCCAGTCTCGGGACAGTGAACACTGAAGCTTTCTTT
CDR3aa: CASLGTVNTEAFF
j_gene: TRBJ1-1
abundance: -
d_gene: TRBD1
v_gene: TRBV19

CDR3nt: TGTGCCAGCTCCGACCCGAGGGTCGGAAACACCATATATTTT
CDR3aa: CASSDPRVGNTIYF
j_gene: TRBJ1-3
abundance: -
d_gene: -
v_gene: TRBV18

CDR3nt: TGTGCCAGTAGTAGTACCGGGACAGGGGCTTTTAGTAGCTCACCCCTCCACTTT
CDR3aa: CASSSTGTGAFSSSPLHF
j_gene: TRBJ1-6
abundance: -
d_gene: TRBD1
v_gene: TRBV19

CDR3nt: TGTGCCAGCGGACTGGAGGACGAAAAACTGTTTTTT
CDR3aa: CASGLEDEKLFF
j_gene: TRBJ1-4
abundance: -
d_gene: -
v_gene: TRBV5-5

CDR3nt: TGTGCCAGCAGTCCTACCCCGCCTCCGCTAAGCTCCTATAATTCACCCCTCCACTTT
CDR3aa: CASSPTPPPLSSYNSPLHF
j_gene: TRBJ1-6
abundance: -
d_gene: -
v_gene: TRBV7-6